This section outlines one T cell receptor (beta chain) sequence together with its context. Generated by immunoSEQ multiplex PCR, the TCRdb table keeps only in-frame clones and is missing some. The sample lists 200,000 to 300,000 clones, 87% occurring once. This entry belongs to a study of Ad26.COV2.S vaccination and SARS-CoV-2 variants. Treatment given: about 20 received Ad26.COV2.S at low or high dose, single or two shots; a few received placebo; per-sample allocation not given. Each sample was drawn 63 days after the first injection (of vaccine or placebo). CDR1 is SGHRS, CDR2 YFSETQ, per germline. This CDR3 region has 14 residues. Trimming removed 4 bases from V and 7 bases from J; junction bases left unmatched: 2.

This material consisted of peripheral blood, taken in a trial of Ad26.COV2.S vaccine versus placebo. The source is a person aged 18-60 years who received the Ad26.COV2.S COVID-19 vaccine or a placebo. The chain joins TRBV5-1 to TRBJ2-1, with 13 bases fitting TRBD2. The CDR3 DNA reads as TGCGCCAGCAGCAGGGGACTAGCGGGGAATGAGCAGTTCTTC. Residues: CASSRGLAGNEQFF.